A single sample is the source of the 28 T cell receptor beta chains below, sequenced in a study of graft-versus-host responses after intestinal transplantation. Processing released intraepithelial and lamina propria lymphocytes from the graft tissue. Libraries were prepared by immunoSEQ multiplex PCR; TCRdb keeps only in-frame clonotypes and omits some of them. The table lists a few thousand clones, approximately 80% of them singletons. This specimen was ileum tissue, taken roughly 19 weeks after intestinal transplantation. These receptors all stem from a human patient who received an intestinal transplant, so some T cells may come from the graft donor.

The chain employs TRBV10-3 and TRBJ2-2; 9 nucleotides match TRBD1. V dropped 5 bases and J dropped 0; count of bases not matched to a gene: 4. The CDR3 has 16 residues. The germline V gene has CDR1 ENHRY and CDR2 SYGVKD. The CDR3 sequence is CAISKGQGTNTGELFF. The CDR3 coding sequence is TGTGCCATCAGTAAGGGACAGGGAACGAACACCGGGGAGCTGTTTTTT.

The J gene is TRBJ2-1, the V gene TRBV5-1, with 9 positions matching TRBD2. The V gene end was trimmed by 0 bases and the J gene end by 3 bases; junction bases not matched to a gene: 1. The length of the CDR3 is 15 residues. The germline CDR1 and CDR2 sequences are SGHRS and YFSETQ. CDR3 DNA: TGCGCCAGCAGCTTGGGACTAGCGGACTACAATGAGCAGTTCTTC. Protein: CASSLGLADYNEQFF.

J is TRBJ1-2 and V is TRBV10-3; no clear D gene. CDR3 length equals 14 residues. V lost 2 bases, J lost 6 bases, and 13 bases lay in between. The germline CDR1 and CDR2 sequences are ENHRY and SYGVKD. DNA of the CDR3: TGTGCCATCAGTGAGGATCGGACCCAGGATGGCTACACCTTC. Protein sequence: CAISEDRTQDGYTF.

This clone occurred a few times. The chain combines TRBV7-6 with TRBJ2-1, with 9 bases aligning to TRBD2. Unmatched junction bases numbered 2, after V lost 1 base and J lost 4 bases. Germline V lookup: CDR1 SGHVS, CDR2 FNYEAQ. The CDR3 sequence is 15 residues long. CDR3 in DNA: TGTGCCAGCAGCTTAGAGGCGGGGGGGTACAATGAGCAGTTCTTC. Its protein product is CASSLEAGGYNEQFF.

The chain links TRBV6-4 to TRBJ2-7, with TRBD1 identical over 7 bases. Germline CDR1 and CDR2: MRHNA and SNTAGT. The CDR3 extends over 14 amino acids. Unmatched junction bases numbered 9, after V lost 5 bases and J lost 5 bases. CDR3 sequence reads: CASSKDRVEDEQYF. The DNA of the CDR3 is TGTGCCAGCAGTAAAGACAGGGTGGAAGACGAGCAGTACTTC.

The gene calls are TRBV5-1 and TRBJ2-1; D is unclear. CDR1 SGHRS and CDR2 YFSETQ come from the germline V gene. CDR3 length: 15 residues. The ends were cut back, 0 bases at V and 6 bases at J, with 13 bases in the middle. The CDR3: CASSLANRPPNEQFF. The CDR3 region has the DNA TGCGCCAGCAGCTTGGCCAACCGCCCCCCCAATGAGCAGTTCTTC.

The chain recombines TRBV5-1 with TRBJ1-1; no reliable D call. Germline assignment: CDR1 SGHRS and CDR2 YFSETQ. Trimming removed 4 bases at V and 3 bases at J, with 10 bases between. This CDR3 region has 13 residues. CDR3 protein: CASSPGIHTEAFF. For the CDR3, the DNA is TGCGCCAGCAGCCCCGGGATACACACTGAAGCTTTCTTT.

J is TRBJ2-6 and V is TRBV6-1; TRBD2 aligns across 10 bases. Germline assignment: CDR1 MNHNS and CDR2 SASEGT. This CDR3 comprises 16 residues. The V gene end was trimmed by 4 bases and the J gene end by 0 bases; junction bases not matched to a gene: 0. CDR3 sequence: CASSGTSGSGANVLTF. As DNA, the CDR3 is TGTGCCAGCAGTGGGACTAGCGGCTCTGGGGCCAACGTCCTGACTTTC.

The rearrangement uses TRBV5-4 and TRBJ1-6; no reliable D call. The CDR3 contains 15 residues. Germline V CDR1 and CDR2: SGHNT, YYREEE (reference sequence). Between the trimmed V and J ends, which lost 3 bases and 0 bases, there was a span of 7 bases. CDR3 region: CASSYEDSYNSPLHF. The DNA of the CDR3 is TGTGCCAGCAGCTATGAAGACTCCTATAATTCACCCCTCCACTTT.

Only one count was recorded for this clone. The gene calls are TRBV7-6 and TRBJ2-1; a possible D gene is TRBD2 (6 bases). The CDR3 spans 13 residues. V gave up 5 bases and J gave up 9 bases, with 14 bases separating them. Per germline, CDR1 SGHVS and CDR2 FNYEAQ. CDR3 DNA: TGTGCCAGCAGCCGGGGGACCTTCAGTGAGCAGTTCTTC. This sequence encodes CASSRGTFSEQFF.

The chain combines TRBV6-6 with TRBJ1-4; D gene ambiguous. CDR3 size: 13 residues. Trimming took off 2 bases at V and 6 bases at J, with 7 bases between the two ends. Per the germline V gene, CDR1 is MNHNY and CDR2 is SVGAGI (reference sequence). For the CDR3, the DNA is TGTGCCAGCAGTTACGAGTCGTATGAAAAACTGTTTTTT. Translation gives CASSYESYEKLFF.

The CDR3 spells CASSAPRGSGNTIYF. CDR3 in DNA: TGTGCCAGCAGCGCACCTCGAGGCTCTGGAAACACCATATATTTT. This sequence joins TRBV7-9 and TRBJ1-3; D is ambiguous. This CDR3 is 15 amino acids long. Trimming took off 5 bases at V and 0 bases at J, with 11 bases between the two ends. The germline gives CDR1 SEHNR, CDR2 FQNEAQ (reference sequence). Together with reference TRBV7-9 and TRBJ1-3, the CDR3 gives the full variable domain: DTGVSQNPRHKITKRGQNVTFRCDPISEHNRLYWYRQTLGQGPEFLTYFQNEAQLEKSRLLSDRFSAERPKGSFSTLEIQRTEQGDSAMYLCASSAPRGSGNTIYFGEGSWLTVV.

V and J are TRBV4-3 and TRBJ2-1, with TRBD1 identical over 8 bases. The CDR3 is 14 amino acids. V lost 4 bases to trimming and J lost 8 bases; unmatched junction nucleotides: 7. Per the germline V gene, CDR1 is LGHNA and CDR2 is YSLEER. The CDR3 DNA follows: TGCGCCAGCAGCCGAGGACAGGGAGTACATGAGCAGTTCTTC. This gives the protein CASSRGQGVHEQFF.

CDR3 amino acids: CASSYSRDGEQYF. DNA of the CDR3: TGTGCCAGCAGTTACTCCAGGGATGGCGAGCAGTACTTC. The chain couples TRBV6-5 to TRBJ2-7; D possibly corresponds to TRBD1 (5 bases). V dropped 0 bases and J dropped 6 bases, with 9 bases sitting between them. Germline V gene sequence: CDR1 MNHEY, CDR2 SVGAGI. CDR3 size: 13 residues.

V is TRBV7-6 and J is TRBJ2-5; 8 positions match TRBD2. The junction had 3 bases not matched to a gene; V was cut back by 2 bases and J by 1 base. CDR1 SGHVS and CDR2 FNYEAQ come from the germline V gene. The CDR3 loop spans 15 amino acids. CDR3 in amino acids: CASSLFSGTQETQYF. Written as DNA, the CDR3 is TGTGCCAGCAGCTTATTTAGCGGGACCCAAGAGACCCAGTACTTC.

This rearrangement joins TRBV18 to TRBJ2-1; D gene unclear. V lost 3 bases and J 6 bases, leaving 15 bases between the germline ends. The V gene's germline CDR1 is KGHSH and CDR2 LQKENI. The CDR3 covers 15 residues. In nucleotides, the CDR3 is TGTGCCAGCTCACCGCGTCGGCCAAGAACCAATGAGCAGTTCTTC. Its translation is CASSPRRPRTNEQFF.

This chain links TRBV7-2 with TRBJ2-2; D ambiguous. This CDR3 comprises 14 residues. V was cut by 2 bases and J by 7 bases, with 11 bases left in between. Germline lookup yields CDR1 SGHTA and CDR2 FQGNSA. CDR3 DNA sequence: TGTGCCAGCAGCTTACACCCGTCGGGCGGGGAGCTGTTTTTT. Protein: CASSLHPSGGELFF.

The rearrangement joins TRBV15 to TRBJ2-3; 13 nucleotides align to TRBD2. Germline trimming cut 5 bases from V and 5 bases from J; bases unmatched to any gene: 7. Germline values: CDR1 LNHNV, CDR2 YYDKDF (reference sequence). CDR3 size: 16 residues. The CDR3 protein is CATSRTSGSLVDTQYF. CDR3 bases: TGTGCCACCAGCCGGACTAGCGGGAGCCTAGTAGATACGCAGTATTTT.

This clone was recorded a few times. This sequence joins TRBV2 and TRBJ2-5; no clear D. Deletions cut 3 bases from V and 5 bases from J, with 10 bases between. In germline, CDR1 is SNHLY, CDR2 FYNNEI. CDR3 size: 13 residues. CDR3 in DNA: TGTGCCAGCAGTGACAGACGGGTGGAGACCCAGTACTTC. Protein product: CASSDRRVETQYF.

The J gene is TRBJ2-1, the V gene TRBV21-1. TRBV21-1 is termed a pseudogene. The CDR3 consists of 14 residues. The CDR3 protein is CASSNGIGYNEQFF. The CDR3 bases are TGTGCCAGCAGCAACGGCATAGGATACAATGAGCAGTTCTTC.

V and J are TRBV28 and TRBJ2-5; 7 bases align to TRBD1. The DNA matches TRBJ2-7 better at its end, which makes the J call doubtful. This CDR3 is built from 14 residues. The V gene's germline CDR1 is MDHEN and CDR2 SYDVKM. CDR3 amino acids: CASSGQESSYEQYF. The CDR3 DNA is TGTGCCAGCTCCGGACAGGAGAGCTCCTACGAGCAGTACTTC.

The genes are TRBV25-1 and TRBJ2-1; 8 bases fit TRBD2. J lost 2 bases, V lost 5 bases, and 11 bases had no gene match. The germline gives CDR1 MGHDK, CDR2 SYGVNS. The CDR3 covers 17 residues. The CDR3 region has the DNA TGTGCCAGCAGTTACCTTGGGCGGGAGGCACCCTACAATGAGCAGTTCTTC. It yields the protein CASSYLGREAPYNEQFF.

The genes are TRBV29-1 and TRBJ1-2; 9 bases map to TRBD1. Germline V gene sequence: CDR1 SQVTM, CDR2 ANQGSEA. The trim removed 0 bases at V and 6 bases at J, leaving 8 bases unmatched. CDR3 length: 15 amino acids. The CDR3 DNA reads TGCAGCGTTGAAGATCCCTTGGGACAGGGAGATGGCTACACCTTC. Translated: CSVEDPLGQGDGYTF.

The chain recombines TRBV12-5 with TRBJ2-7; 8 nucleotides line up with TRBD1. The V gene's germline CDR1 is LGHNT and CDR2 FRNRAP. The ends lost 6 bases at V and 2 bases at J; junction bases unmatched: 3. The CDR3 contains 13 residues. The CDR3 sequence: CASGRDRTYEQYF. The CDR3 DNA sequence: TGTGCTAGTGGAAGGGACAGGACCTACGAGCAGTACTTC.

The rearrangement links TRBV5-5 to TRBJ2-7, with unresolved D. V lost 4 bases and J lost 6, with 23 bases in between. The CDR3 totals 16 residues. Germline CDR1 and CDR2: SGHKS and YYEKEE (reference sequence). This CDR3 is CASSTQRSRPPIEQYF. CDR3 DNA sequence: TGTGCCAGCAGCACTCAGAGATCAAGACCACCTATCGAGCAGTACTTC. Drawing the rest from reference TRBV5-5 and TRBJ2-7, the complete variable domain is DAGVTQSPTHLIKTRGQQVTLRCSPISGHKSVSWYQQVLGQGPQFIFQYYEKEERGRGNFPDRFSARQFPNYSSELNVNALLLGDSALYLCASSTQRSRPPIEQYFGPGTRLTVT.

The chain combines TRBV28 with TRBJ2-3; the match to TRBD2 covers 9 bases. CDR3 size: 16 residues. The trim removed 8 bases at V and 2 bases at J, leaving 11 bases unmatched. Germline loops: CDR1 MDHEN, CDR2 SYDVKM. In nucleotides, the CDR3 is TGTGCCAGCGGCCTGGCCCTAGCGGGATTCACAGATACGCAGTATTTT. Translation gives CASGLALAGFTDTQYF.

The table lists this clone with a few counts. The chain employs TRBV15 and TRBJ2-7; tentatively, D is TRBD1 (5 bases). V lost 0 bases to trimming and J lost 6 bases, with 15 bases between them. Per germline, CDR1 LNHNV and CDR2 YYDKDF (reference sequence). The CDR3 covers 15 residues. CDR3 sequence (DNA): TGTGCCACCAGCAGAGATCAGGGTCGGGTCGGCGAGCAGTACTTC. Translated, it gives CATSRDQGRVGEQYF.

V usage is TRBV18 and J usage is TRBJ2-3; weak D call: TRBD1 (6 bases). Germline loops: CDR1 KGHSH, CDR2 LQKENI. The ends were cut back, 4 bases at V and 10 bases at J, with 18 bases in the middle. The CDR3 has 14 amino acids. The CDR3 DNA reads as TGTGCCAGCTCACTCGCTGCCTCGACAGGCGCGCAGTATTTT. This sequence encodes CASSLAASTGAQYF.